A single sample gave rise to the 25 T cell receptor beta chains below, sequenced in a study of breast tumors, draining lymph nodes, adjacent tissues. Axillary draining lymph nodes of breast cancer patients supplied the node samples. TCRdb recomputed calls from the multiplex PCR reads with MiXCR, one row per CDR3 protein. The repertoire holds about 130,000 distinct CDR3 sequences, with roughly 20% as singletons. Sequenced: axillary lymph node tissue. The receptors derive from a female donor with breast cancer. Some clones in this sample may be carry-over from other donors' samples.

This clonotype showed up many times. V and J are TRBV12-5 and TRBJ2-1; D may correspond to TRBD1 or TRBD2 (5 bases each). This CDR3 comprises 14 residues. The V gene lost 5 bases and the J gene lost 5 bases, with 13 bases spanning the gap. CDR1 and CDR2 (germline): LGHNT, FRNRAP. The CDR3 DNA sequence: TGTGCTAGTGGTAAGGGACGTAATGACAATGAGCAGTTCTTC. It is translated as CASGKGRNDNEQFF. Together with reference TRBV12-5 and TRBJ2-1, the CDR3 gives the full variable domain: DARVTQTPRHKVTEMGQEVTMRCQPILGHNTVFWYRQTMMQGLELLAYFRNRAPLDDSGMPKDRFSAEMPDATLATLKIQPSEPRDSAVYFCASGKGRNDNEQFFGPGTRLTVL.

This clonotype was seen many times. The chain joins TRBV6-6 to TRBJ1-5; no reliable D call. Germline loops: CDR1 MNHNY, CDR2 SVGAGI (reference sequence). The CDR3 is made up of 13 amino acids. V was clipped by 5 bases and J by 5 bases, with 10 bases between them. Written as DNA, the CDR3 is TGTGCCAGCAGTCTGGATGTCTATCAGCCCCAGCATTTT. Encoded protein: CASSLDVYQPQHF.

This clonotype was counted at least ten times. This sequence joins TRBV3-1 and TRBJ1-2; D call uncertain. Germline V gene sequence: CDR1 LGHDT, CDR2 YNNKEL (reference sequence). V was cut by 0 bases and J by 3 bases, with 11 bases left in between. The CDR3 spans 15 residues. CDR3 in DNA: TGTGCCAGCAGCCAAGAGGGGTTGGTGGACTATGGCTACACCTTC. Amino acids: CASSQEGLVDYGYTF.

This clonotype occurred many times. The gene calls are TRBV19 and TRBJ2-1, with TRBD2 matching 7 bases. This CDR3 region has 13 residues. In germline, CDR1 is LNHDA, CDR2 SQIVND (reference sequence). V was clipped by 6 bases and J by 8 bases; unmatched bases: 7. CDR3 residues: CASRGGRGYEQFF. CDR3 bases: TGTGCCAGTAGGGGCGGGAGAGGTTATGAGCAGTTCTTC.

This clonotype occurred many times. This chain joins TRBV5-1 and TRBJ1-3; D is unclear. The V gene's germline CDR1 is SGHRS and CDR2 YFSETQ. V lost 4 bases and J 3 bases, leaving 20 bases between the germline ends. The length of the CDR3 is 17 residues. The DNA of the CDR3 is TGCGCCAGCAGCCTATACGGCGCAACACCCAATGGAAACACCATATATTTT. Protein sequence: CASSLYGATPNGNTIYF.

At least ten counts were recorded for this clonotype. This chain connects TRBV6-1 to TRBJ2-7; tentative D call: TRBD1 (6 bases). V was pared by 7 bases and J by 0 bases, with 16 bases between. The CDR3 is 15 residues long. Germline V CDR1 and CDR2: MNHNS, SASEGT. The CDR3 bases are TGTGCCAGCACCTTAGGGACAACAAGCTCCTACGAGCAGTACTTC. This translates into CASTLGTTSSYEQYF.

This clonotype has a count of ten or more. The CDR3 loop is CSARRGGIEQYF. The CDR3 DNA reads TGCAGTGCTAGAAGGGGAGGTATCGAGCAGTACTTC. The chain links TRBV20-1 to TRBJ2-7; maybe TRBD2 (6 bases). CDR3 length: 12 residues. Trimming cost V 2 bases and J 6 bases, with 11 bases left between them. Germline loops: CDR1 DFQATT, CDR2 SNEGSKA (reference sequence).

A note on this clonotype: This may be a read error, as it is one base from a much larger clone. The CDR3 loop reads CANSRLAGGPSSYNEQFF. The CDR3 DNA follows: TGTGCCAACAGTCGACTAGCGGGAGGTCCGAGCTCCTACAATGAGCAGTTCTTC. The chain carries TRBV2 and TRBJ2-1; 13 bases are shared with TRBD2. This CDR3 is 18 amino acids long. Germline loops: CDR1 SNHLY, CDR2 FYNNEI.

Of note for this clonotype: A much larger clone differs by one base, so this may be a read error. The chain is built from TRBV5-5 and TRBJ1-5, with 10 bases identical to TRBD1. Germline lookup yields CDR1 SGHKS and CDR2 YYEKEE (reference sequence). The CDR3 totals 16 residues. The CDR3, as DNA: TGTACCAGCAGCTTGGAACCGGGACAGGGGAATCAGCCCCAGCATTTT. It specifies CTSSLEPGQGNQPQHF.

This clonotype was detected ten times or more. This chain uses TRBV5-1 with TRBJ2-7; D unclear. Germline V lookup: CDR1 SGHRS, CDR2 YFSETQ. V was trimmed by 3 bases and J by 4 bases, leaving 11 bases between them. The CDR3 is made up of 13 amino acids. The chain's CDR3 is CASSSLYPYEQYF. CDR3 DNA sequence: TGCGCCAGCAGCTCTCTTTATCCATACGAGCAGTACTTC.

This clonotype occurred many times. The V call is TRBV20-1, the J call TRBJ1-6; 8 bases align to TRBD1. Germline V gene lookup returns CDR1 DFQATT and CDR2 SNEGSKA (reference sequence). This CDR3 spans 13 amino acids. Unmatched junction bases numbered 4, after V lost 3 bases and J lost 9 bases. The CDR3 is CSASTGGSSPLHF. For the CDR3, the DNA is TGCAGTGCTAGTACAGGGGGAAGTTCACCCCTCCACTTT.

The table lists this clonotype with a few counts. The V call is TRBV28, the J call TRBJ2-7, with 7 nucleotides matching TRBD1. The trim removed 6 bases at V and 3 bases at J, leaving 14 bases unmatched. Germline values: CDR1 MDHEN, CDR2 SYDVKM. This CDR3 has 16 amino acids. Written as DNA, the CDR3 is TGTGCCAGCAGGGAAACATCCGGGACAGAGGTCTACGAGCAGTACTTC. Protein: CASRETSGTEVYEQYF.

This clonotype was found many times. The V gene is TRBV5-6, the J gene TRBJ2-7, with D possibly being TRBD2 (6 bases). Trimming took off 8 bases at V and 7 bases at J, with 19 bases between the two ends. Germline CDR1 reads SGHDT; CDR2 reads YYEEEE. The CDR3 consists of 13 residues. CDR3 region: CASRGIAEWEQYF. In DNA, the CDR3 is TGTGCCAGTCGCGGAATAGCGGAGTGGGAGCAGTACTTC. The full variable domain, completed using reference TRBV5-6 and TRBJ2-7, is DAGVTQSPTHLIKTRGQQVTLRCSPKSGHDTVSWYQQALGQGPQFIFQYYEEEERQRGNFPDRFSGHQFPNYSSELNVNALLLGDSALYLCASRGIAEWEQYFGPGTRLTVT.

This clonotype showed up many times. The gene calls are TRBV5-1 and TRBJ2-3, with TRBD2 matching 12 bases. Germline V CDR1 and CDR2: SGHRS, YFSETQ. The length of the CDR3 is 15 residues. The V gene end was trimmed by 7 bases and the J gene end by 5 bases; junction bases not matched to a gene: 8. For the CDR3, the DNA is TGCGCCAGCTATCGCCTAGCGGGAGGGGAAGATACGCAGTATTTT. Protein sequence: CASYRLAGGEDTQYF.

This clonotype was seen at least ten times. The rearrangement uses TRBV12-3 or TRBV12-4 and TRBJ1-3; the D gene is possibly TRBD1 (5 bases). The V gene lost 0 bases and the J gene lost 0 bases, with 9 bases spanning the gap. CDR3 length: 16 amino acids. The CDR3 DNA follows: TGTGCCAGCAGTTTAGCGCAACAGGTCTCTGGAAACACCATATATTTT. As protein: CASSLAQQVSGNTIYF.

In regard to this clonotype: An end of the junction differs from the germline gene, which may be a read error. This chain joins TRBV20-1 and TRBJ2-3; D uncertain. Germline V gene lookup returns CDR1 DFQATT and CDR2 SNEGSKA (reference sequence). This CDR3 is built from 13 residues. Here the CDR3 DNA reads TGCGGTGCTAGAGAGGATATCGCGGCGACGCAGTATTTT. Translation: CGAREDIAATQYF.

The chain carries TRBV7-3 and TRBJ2-1; TRBD1 agrees at 9 bases. The trim removed 4 bases at V and 8 bases at J, leaving 12 bases unmatched. Per the germline V gene, CDR1 is SGHTA and CDR2 is FQGTGA. This CDR3 contains 16 residues. CDR3 protein: CASSSRGQGRPDEQFF. The CDR3 bases are TGTGCCAGCAGCTCGAGGGGACAGGGAAGGCCGGATGAGCAGTTCTTC.

This clonotype showed up many times. The chain joins TRBV24-1 to TRBJ1-2; D remains unclear. V lost 5 bases and J lost 8, with 14 bases in between. There are 13 residues in the CDR3. Germline CDR1 reads KGHDR; CDR2 reads SFDVKD. CDR3 DNA sequence: TGTGCCACCAGTGTGGGCAGCTATTACGGCTACACCTTC. This codes for CATSVGSYYGYTF.

The CDR3 protein is CASSATGLSGNTIYF. CDR3 nucleotides: TGTGCCAGCAGCGCCACAGGGCTCTCTGGAAACACCATATATTTT. The rearrangement uses TRBV9 and TRBJ1-3, with D maybe TRBD1 (6 bases). The CDR3 runs 15 residues. V was pared by 3 bases and J by 0 bases, with 10 bases between. From germline, CDR1 is SGDLS and CDR2 YYNGEE.

As regards this clonotype: A read error may explain this, as a much larger clone is one base away. The genes are TRBV6-2 or TRBV6-3 and TRBJ2-1; 12 bases agree with TRBD2. The V segment lost 6 bases and the J segment 8 bases; nucleotides outside the gene matches: 5. The germline CDR1 and CDR2 sequences are MNHEY and SVGEGT. There are 14 residues in the CDR3. Written as DNA, the CDR3 is TGTGCCAGCAGCAGACTAGCGGGAGCTCATGAGCAGTTCTTC. Translated, it gives CASSRLAGAHEQFF.

On this clonotype itself: A much bigger clone sits one base away, suggesting this may be a read error. The rearrangement uses TRBV7-9 and TRBJ2-3; 8 nucleotides line up with TRBD1. The DNA end lines up better with TRBJ1-5; the J call may be wrong. CDR1 SEHNR and CDR2 FQNEAQ come from the germline V gene (reference sequence). This CDR3 comprises 15 residues. The CDR3 DNA reads as TGTGCCAGCAGCTTAACGGACAGGGAGGAAATTAGGCAGCATTTT. Amino acid sequence: CASSLTDREEIRQHF.

This clonotype was counted at least ten times. J is TRBJ2-3 and V is TRBV2, with 14 bases lining up with TRBD2. Germline CDR1 is SNHLY and CDR2 is FYNNEI. Trimming cost V 8 bases and J 6 bases; bases outside gene matches: 4. The CDR3 has 14 amino acids. In DNA form, the CDR3 reads TGTGCCAGCGAGACTAGCGGGAGGGCGGATACGCAGTATTTT. Its protein is CASETSGRADTQYF. Full variable domain (outside the CDR3, taken from reference TRBV2 and TRBJ2-3): EPEVTQTPSHQVTQMGQEVILRCVPISNHLYFYWYRQILGQKVEFLVSFYNNEISEKSEIFDDQFSVERPDGSNFTLKIRSTKLEDSAMYFCASETSGRADTQYFGPGTRLTVL.

The V gene is TRBV7-3, the J gene TRBJ2-6, with no clear D. In germline, CDR1 is SGHTA, CDR2 FQGTGA. The CDR3 length is 15 residues. Deletions cut 0 bases from V and 1 base from J, with 4 bases between. CDR3 nucleotide sequence: TGTGCCAGCAGCTTAACGCGGTCTGGGGCCAACGTCCTGACTTTC. Its protein product is CASSLTRSGANVLTF.

Worth noting for this clonotype: Just one base apart from a much larger clone, this may be a read error. The CDR3 DNA reads TGTGCCAGCAGCCCCCGGGGTAGGGATGAGCAGTTCTTC. Translating gives CASSPRGRDEQFF. The rearrangement joins TRBV3-1 to TRBJ2-1, with a tentative D call TRBD2 (5 bases). The CDR3 runs to 13 residues. Trimming took 4 bases from V and 8 from J, leaving 12 bases between them. Germline CDR1 reads LGHDT; CDR2 reads YNNKEL (reference sequence).

At least ten counts were recorded for this clonotype. The chain is built from TRBV7-3 and TRBJ1-2; D gene uncertain. The CDR3 has 14 amino acids. V was trimmed by 8 bases and J by 4 bases, leaving 17 bases between them. Germline CDR1 reads SGHTA; CDR2 reads FQGTGA. The CDR3 here is CASPHRAGIYGYTF. The CDR3 DNA sequence: TGTGCCAGCCCCCATAGAGCGGGGATCTATGGCTACACCTTC.